The 10 T cell receptor beta chains reported below all come from one sample, sequenced in a study of T cell responses to AZD1222 COVID-19 vaccine. Method: immunoSEQ multiplex PCR; TCRdb's copy keeps in-frame clones and lacks some. The sample contains 100,000 to 150,000 clones, around 92% of which appear only once. Material: peripheral blood, obtained on day 0 of AZD1222 vaccination. The receptor source for this set is an adult in good health.

The chain joins TRBV10-2 to TRBJ1-1; 8 bases align to TRBD1. After removal of 6 bases from V and 6 bases from J, the junction contained 9 bases not matched to a gene. The CDR3 totals 14 residues. CDR1 is WSHSY, CDR2 SAAADI, per germline. As DNA, the CDR3 is TGCGCCAGCAGAGCACAGGGGGTAGGCGCTGAAGCTTTCTTT. Translating it yields CASRAQGVGAEAFF.

The chain combines TRBV28 with TRBJ1-5; 8 bases line up with TRBD1. Germline CDR1 and CDR2: MDHEN and SYDVKM. This CDR3 is built from 15 residues. The ends lost 6 bases at V and 2 bases at J; junction bases unmatched: 6. This chain's CDR3 is CASRSQGAGNQPQHF. CDR3 nucleotides: TGTGCCAGCAGATCGCAGGGGGCCGGCAATCAGCCCCAGCATTTT.

The rearrangement links TRBV30 to TRBJ1-5, with unresolved D. V lost 1 base, J lost 1 base, and 8 bases lay in between. Germline V gene data show CDR1 as GTSNPN and CDR2 as SVGIG (reference sequence). The CDR3 loop spans 14 amino acids. CDR3 in DNA: TGTGCCTGGAGTGGGGGTTGGAGCAATCAGCCCCAGCATTTT. Translated, it gives CAWSGGWSNQPQHF. The full variable domain, with the rest looked up from reference TRBV30 and TRBJ1-5, is SQTIHQWPATLVQPVGSPLSLECTVEGTSNPNLYWYRQAAGRGLQLLFYSVGIGQISSEVPQNLSASRPQDRQFILSSKKLLLSDSGFYLCAWSGGWSNQPQHFGDGTRLSIL.

The rearrangement uses TRBV2 and TRBJ2-5; TRBD1 matches 8 bases. The CDR3 length is 13 residues. Germline V gene data show CDR1 as SNHLY and CDR2 as FYNNEI. With V trimmed by 4 bases and J by 5 bases, 3 bases remained unmatched. The CDR3 spells CASSGQGRETQYF. Here the CDR3 DNA reads TGTGCCAGCAGTGGACAGGGGCGGGAGACCCAGTACTTC.

This sequence joins TRBV7-9 and TRBJ2-1; 13 nucleotides match TRBD2. Per the germline V gene, CDR1 is SEHNR and CDR2 is FQNEAQ (reference sequence). V was pared by 6 bases and J by 0 bases, with 5 bases of the junction left unmatched. CDR3 length: 17 residues. The CDR3 sequence: CASRGLAGESSYNEQFF. DNA for the CDR3: TGTGCCAGCAGAGGACTAGCGGGAGAGAGCTCCTACAATGAGCAGTTCTTC.

The rearrangement links TRBV24-1 to TRBJ2-5; no reliable D call. With 0 bases removed from V and 7 bases from J, the gap between germline ends came to 2 bases. The CDR3 has 11 residues. Germline CDR1 and CDR2: KGHDR and SFDVKD. For the CDR3, the DNA is TGTGCCACCAGTGATTTGGGGACCCAGTACTTC. Translation gives CATSDLGTQYF.

The V call is TRBV5-1, the J call TRBJ2-5; D is tentatively TRBD1 or TRBD2 (5 bases each). The CDR3 loop spans 14 amino acids. The ends were cut back, 0 bases at V and 5 bases at J, with 11 bases in the middle. In germline, CDR1 is SGHRS, CDR2 YFSETQ. CDR3 DNA: TGCGCCAGCAGCTTGGAAGGGGAGTGGGAGACCCAGTACTTC. It encodes CASSLEGEWETQYF.

The chain combines TRBV19 with TRBJ1-2; no clear D gene. The germline V and J ends were trimmed by 8 bases and 5 bases, with 12 bases remaining between them. The CDR3 covers 12 residues. Germline V gene sequence: CDR1 LNHDA, CDR2 SQIVND (reference sequence). Here the CDR3 reads CASSSTSYGYTF. DNA for the CDR3: TGTGCCAGTTCGAGTACAAGTTATGGCTACACCTTC. Using reference TRBV19 and TRBJ1-2 for the parts outside the CDR3, the full variable domain is DGGITQSPKYLFRKEGQNVTLSCEQNLNHDAMYWYRQDPGQGLRLIYYSQIVNDFQKGDIAEGYSVSREKKESFPLTVTSAQKNPTAFYLCASSSTSYGYTFGSGTRLTVV.

The chain joins TRBV6-4 to TRBJ1-1; D perhaps matches TRBD1 (6 bases). Trimming shortened V by 5 bases and J by 1 base, and 8 bases separated the two germline ends. This CDR3 has 13 amino acids. Germline CDR1 MRHNA, CDR2 SNTAGT. CDR3 amino acids: CASSTGSNTEAFF. As DNA, the CDR3 is TGTGCCAGCAGTACAGGGTCGAACACTGAAGCTTTCTTT.

The rearrangement joins TRBV7-9 to TRBJ1-1; D is unresolved. The CDR3 consists of 15 residues. Trimming took 5 bases from V and 1 from J, leaving 14 bases between them. From germline, CDR1 is SEHNR and CDR2 FQNEAQ (reference sequence). The CDR3 DNA follows: TGTGCCAGCAGCGCTACCCCTCCCGGGAACACTGAAGCTTTCTTT. The encoded protein is CASSATPPGNTEAFF.